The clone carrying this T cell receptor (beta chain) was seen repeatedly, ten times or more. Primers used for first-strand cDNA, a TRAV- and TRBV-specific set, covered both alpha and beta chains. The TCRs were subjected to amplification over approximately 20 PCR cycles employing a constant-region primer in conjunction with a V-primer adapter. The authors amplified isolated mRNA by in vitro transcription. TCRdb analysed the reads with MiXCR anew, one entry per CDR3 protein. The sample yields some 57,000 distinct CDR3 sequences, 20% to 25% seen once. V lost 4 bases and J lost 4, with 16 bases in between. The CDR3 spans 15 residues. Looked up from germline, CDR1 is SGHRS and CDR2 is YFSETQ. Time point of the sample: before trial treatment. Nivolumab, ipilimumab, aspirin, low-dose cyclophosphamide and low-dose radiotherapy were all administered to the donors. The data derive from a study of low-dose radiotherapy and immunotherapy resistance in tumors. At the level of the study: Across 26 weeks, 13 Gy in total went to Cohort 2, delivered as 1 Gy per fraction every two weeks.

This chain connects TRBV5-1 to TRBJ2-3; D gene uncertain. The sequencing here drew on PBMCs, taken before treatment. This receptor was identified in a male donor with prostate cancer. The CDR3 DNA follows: TGCGCCAGCAGCCCTTCGGGCGGTAACTCAGATACGCAGTATTTT. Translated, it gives CASSPSGGNSDTQYF. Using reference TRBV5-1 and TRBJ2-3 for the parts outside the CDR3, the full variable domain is KAGVTQTPRYLIKTRGQQVTLSCSPISGHRSVSWYQQTPGQGLQFLFEYFSETQRNKGNFPGRFSGRQFSNSRSEMNVSTLELGDSALYLCASSPSGGNSDTQYFGPGTRLTVL.